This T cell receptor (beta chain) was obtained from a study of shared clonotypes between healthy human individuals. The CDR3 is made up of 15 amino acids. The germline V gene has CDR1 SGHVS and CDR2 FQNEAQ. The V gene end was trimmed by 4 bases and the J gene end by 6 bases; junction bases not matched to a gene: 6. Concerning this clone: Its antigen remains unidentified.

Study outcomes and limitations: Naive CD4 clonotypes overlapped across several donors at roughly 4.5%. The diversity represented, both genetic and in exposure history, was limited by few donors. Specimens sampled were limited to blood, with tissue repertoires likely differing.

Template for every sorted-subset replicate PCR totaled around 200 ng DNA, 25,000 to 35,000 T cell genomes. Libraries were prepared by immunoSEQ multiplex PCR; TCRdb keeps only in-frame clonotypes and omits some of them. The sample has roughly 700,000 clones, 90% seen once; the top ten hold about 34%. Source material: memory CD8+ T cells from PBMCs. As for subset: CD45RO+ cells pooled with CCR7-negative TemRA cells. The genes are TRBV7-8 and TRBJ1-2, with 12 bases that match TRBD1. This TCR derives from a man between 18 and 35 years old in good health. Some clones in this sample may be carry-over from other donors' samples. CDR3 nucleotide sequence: TGTGCCAGCAGCTCAGGGACAGGGGGCGCAAATGGCTACACCTTC. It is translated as CASSSGTGGANGYTF.